A selection of T cell receptor beta chains follows, all from one sample in a study of metastatic and nonmetastatic thyroid tumors. TCRdb redid the clone calls on the PCR reads using MiXCR. The sample shows 20,000 to 30,000 clones, about 21% of them seen only once. Material for sequencing was blood. All receptors come from a male donor with papillary thyroid cancer or a benign thyroid nodule (not recorded which). Some clones in this sample may be carry-over from other donors' samples. Both conserved end residues are part of each CDR3.

J gene | V gene | CDR3 protein
TRBJ1-1 | TRBV15 | CATSNGMVTEAFF
TRBJ1-1 | TRBV6-1 | CASSPTCTGCTEAFF
TRBJ2-3 | TRBV6-1 | CASPSASPFSTDTQYF
TRBJ1-1 | TRBV5-1 | CASSLGQTNTEAFF
TRBJ2-7 | TRBV3-1 | CAISNWGYEQYF
TRBJ1-2 | TRBV20-1 | CSARDQRRILEGYTF
TRBJ2-1 | TRBV6-4 | CASTLLAGAGNEQFF
TRBJ1-3 | TRBV20-1 | CSATGTGYGNTIYF
TRBJ2-5 | TRBV13 | CASSARPRETQYF
TRBJ2-7 | TRBV5-4 | CASSSKAGDLYEQYF
TRBJ2-2 | TRBV19 | CASSGIRGNTGELFF
TRBJ1-2 | TRBV14 | CASSKGQGWRYGYTF
TRBJ2-7 | TRBV27 | CASSLGGTYEQYF
TRBJ1-1 | TRBV18 | CASSPTGTTTEAFF
TRBJ1-5 | TRBV6-1 | CASRSGWDSNQPQHF
TRBJ1-6 | TRBV2 | CASRLSVGSNSPLHF
TRBJ1-1 | TRBV6-2/TRBV6-3 | CASSTGTESTEAFF
TRBJ1-5 | TRBV28 | CASSLKGSSNQPQHF
TRBJ1-4 | TRBV9 | CASSPRRDTNEKLFF
TRBJ2-2 | TRBV11-3 | CASSPGQGASTGELFF
TRBJ1-2 | TRBV3-1 | CASSRQGNYGYTF
TRBJ2-7 | TRBV20-1 | CSALLAVKPDYEQYF